A selection of T cell receptor beta chains follows, all from one sample in a study of post-analysis software for immune sequencing data. TCRdb redid the calling of the PCR reads with MiXCR, one entry per CDR3 protein. This table has hundreds of thousands of distinct CDR3 sequences, roughly 30% appearing once. The sample consisted of blood. These receptors all stem from a girl aged 10 to 17 with multiple sclerosis. Both conserved end residues are part of each CDR3. A D gene is named only where the DNA matches it firmly. Rows may omit the clone size; those that give it use once, few, many or a size class.

CDR3nt: TGCGCCAGCAGCTTGGAGGTGGGGGCTCAGCCCCAGCATTTT
CDR3aa: CASSLEVGAQPQHF
d_gene: NA
j_gene: TRBJ1-5
v_gene: TRBV5-1
abundance: few

CDR3nt: TGTGCCAGCGCAGGGGACTTATACGAGCAGTACTTC
CDR3aa: CASAGDLYEQYF
d_gene: NA
j_gene: TRBJ2-7
v_gene: TRBV12-3/TRBV12-4
abundance: few

CDR3nt: TGTGCCAGCGGCCCGGGACAGGGTGTAGGTGAAGCTTTCTTT
CDR3aa: CASGPGQGVGEAFF
d_gene: TRBD1
j_gene: TRBJ1-1
v_gene: TRBV6-6
abundance: NA

CDR3nt: TGTGCCAGCAGCCGCTCACCGGTCCCTAATGAAAAACTGTTTTTT
CDR3aa: CASSRSPVPNEKLFF
d_gene: NA
j_gene: TRBJ1-4
v_gene: TRBV7-2
abundance: NA

CDR3nt: TGTGCCAGCAGCTTAGGACCCCTCACAGATACGCAGTATTTT
CDR3aa: CASSLGPLTDTQYF
d_gene: NA
j_gene: TRBJ2-3
v_gene: TRBV7-2
abundance: many

CDR3nt: TGTGCCAGCAGCGGGACTAGGGCGGTGTACTTC
CDR3aa: CASSGTRAVYF
d_gene: TRBD2
j_gene: TRBJ2-5
v_gene: TRBV9
abundance: NA

CDR3nt: TGTGCCAGCAGCCAAGCTGCGAGGGGGGGCTACACCTTC
CDR3aa: CASSQAARGGYTF
d_gene: NA
j_gene: TRBJ1-2
v_gene: TRBV3-1
abundance: NA

CDR3nt: TGTGCCAGCATCCATCCGGTGGTTCGGGAGACCCAGTACTTC
CDR3aa: CASIHPVVRETQYF
d_gene: NA
j_gene: TRBJ2-5
v_gene: TRBV7-2
abundance: NA

CDR3nt: TGCGCCAGCACGGACAGGGCTTCGGGGGTCGGCGACCACTATGGCTACACCTTC
CDR3aa: CASTDRASGVGDHYGYTF
d_gene: TRBD1
j_gene: TRBJ1-2
v_gene: TRBV5-1
abundance: NA

CDR3nt: TGTGCCAGCAAAACCAGACACAGCACAGATACGCAGTATTTT
CDR3aa: CASKTRHSTDTQYF
d_gene: NA
j_gene: TRBJ2-3
v_gene: TRBV28
abundance: NA

CDR3nt: TGTGCCAGCTCACCGTTGCAGGAGGTCGCTATCGTCGACTATGGCTACACCTTC
CDR3aa: CASSPLQEVAIVDYGYTF
d_gene: NA
j_gene: TRBJ1-2
v_gene: TRBV18
abundance: few

CDR3nt: TGCAGCGTTTCCAGGAGGGGATCCTACAATGAGCAGTTCTTC
CDR3aa: CSVSRRGSYNEQFF
d_gene: NA
j_gene: TRBJ2-1
v_gene: TRBV29-1
abundance: few

CDR3nt: TGTGCCAGCACCCGCACGGGGACTCCTAACTATGGCTACACCTTC
CDR3aa: CASTRTGTPNYGYTF
d_gene: NA
j_gene: TRBJ1-2
v_gene: TRBV5-5
abundance: NA

CDR3nt: TGTGCCAACCCAGACTGGGGTTACGAGCAGTACTTC
CDR3aa: CANPDWGYEQYF
d_gene: NA
j_gene: TRBJ2-7
v_gene: TRBV27
abundance: NA

CDR3nt: TGCAGCGCCCTAGCGGGGGGGCGCCCTAGTGAGCAGTTCTTC
CDR3aa: CSALAGGRPSEQFF
d_gene: TRBD2
j_gene: TRBJ2-1
v_gene: TRBV29-1
abundance: few

CDR3nt: TGCAGTGCTAGACCGAACAGGGACTACAATGAGCAGTTCTTC
CDR3aa: CSARPNRDYNEQFF
d_gene: NA
j_gene: TRBJ2-1
v_gene: TRBV20-1
abundance: NA

CDR3nt: TGTGCCAGCAGCGTAGGGGGCTTGGGTCAGCCCCAGCATTTT
CDR3aa: CASSVGGLGQPQHF
d_gene: NA
j_gene: TRBJ1-5
v_gene: TRBV9
abundance: NA

CDR3nt: TGTGCCACTGCGGGCTCCTCGGTGGGGGAGCAGTACTTC
CDR3aa: CATAGSSVGEQYF
d_gene: NA
j_gene: TRBJ2-7
v_gene: TRBV7-6
abundance: few

CDR3nt: TGTGCCAGCCTGGGCGGGGGGGAATCAACAGATACGCAGTATTTT
CDR3aa: CASLGGGESTDTQYF
d_gene: TRBD2
j_gene: TRBJ2-3
v_gene: TRBV28
abundance: NA

CDR3nt: TGCGCCAGCAGCCACTCCCTAGCGGGCCCCTCCGGACCGCAGTATTTT
CDR3aa: CASSHSLAGPSGPQYF
d_gene: TRBD2
j_gene: TRBJ2-3
v_gene: TRBV4-1
abundance: once

CDR3nt: TGTGCCAGCAAAACGGGACTAGCGGAAAAAGAGACCCAGTACTTC
CDR3aa: CASKTGLAEKETQYF
d_gene: TRBD2
j_gene: TRBJ2-5
v_gene: TRBV6-2/TRBV6-3
abundance: few

CDR3nt: TGTGCCAGCAGCTTAGTTGCCCGGGGGCGAGGAAACACCATATATTTT
CDR3aa: CASSLVARGRGNTIYF
d_gene: NA
j_gene: TRBJ1-3
v_gene: TRBV7-2
abundance: NA

CDR3nt: TGCAGCGTTCACAGGGTGAACACTGAAGCTTTCTTT
CDR3aa: CSVHRVNTEAFF
d_gene: NA
j_gene: TRBJ1-1
v_gene: TRBV29-1
abundance: many

CDR3nt: TGCAGTGCTACCCGCCAAACCCTAACGGATACGCAGTATTTT
CDR3aa: CSATRQTLTDTQYF
d_gene: NA
j_gene: TRBJ2-3
v_gene: TRBV20-1
abundance: NA

CDR3nt: TGCAGCGTTACTACTAGCGGGAGTAGGAATAGGCAGTACTTC
CDR3aa: CSVTTSGSRNRQYF
d_gene: TRBD2
j_gene: TRBJ2-5
v_gene: TRBV29-1
abundance: once